The source of this TCR beta chain is a study of blood T cell repertoires in COVID-19. Overall study: Acute and convalescent COVID-19 samples came from the United States, Italy and Spain. The analysed material was cDNA or gDNA that came from T cells, B-cell-depleted T cells, or PBMCs.

Original handling: Nucleated cell counts were estimated from reference gene primer amplification. Some clones are missing from TCRdb's copy, which holds only in-frame ones; the method was immunoSEQ multiplex PCR. That table supplies the V and J calls and clone size; D and trimming were determined from the DNA. The sample consists of about 230,000 clones, less than 85% of them appearing once. The CDR3 is 15 residues long. Germline V gene data show CDR1 as LNHDA and CDR2 as SQIVND (reference sequence). V shed 7 bases and J shed 0 bases, with 13 bases lying between them. This receptor was taken from a woman in her sixties or seventies with active or convalescent COVID-19. V usage is TRBV19 and J usage is TRBJ1-3; no definite D call. Sequenced input: peripheral blood. The CDR3 nucleotides are TGTGCCAGTAAGGTAGCCGGCTTCTCTGGAAACACCATATATTTT. As protein: CASKVAGFSGNTIYF.